This TCR beta chain came from a study of blood T cell repertoires in COVID-19. Study-level information: COVID-19 samples from acute and convalescent phases originated in the United States, Italy and Spain. PBMCs, B-cell-depleted T cells, or T cells provided the cDNA or gDNA that made up the material.

This CDR3 comprises 15 residues. V shed 0 bases, J shed 0 bases, and the junction held 1 base outside the gene matches. Germline V gene lookup returns CDR1 LGHDT and CDR2 YNNKEL (reference sequence). Enrolled during active infection, Seattle patients were then followed longitudinally. Study processing details: By means of reference gene primer amplification, nucleated cell counts were estimated. The data were produced by immunoSEQ multiplex PCR, yet TCRdb's version contains in-frame clones alone and is incomplete. D and trimming come from the DNA, and the V and J calls and clone size come from that table. The sample contains roughly 250,000 clones, 91% of which appear only once.

The receptor was isolated from a person aged 18 to 35 with COVID-19, enrolled during active disease. The source material was peripheral blood. V gene TRBV3-1 (or the pseudogene TRBV3-2) combines with J gene TRBJ2-7; 8 bases line up with TRBD1. Written as DNA, the CDR3 is TGTGCCAGCAGCCAAGAGGACAGGGCCTCCTACGAGCAGTACTTC. Protein product: CASSQEDRASYEQYF.